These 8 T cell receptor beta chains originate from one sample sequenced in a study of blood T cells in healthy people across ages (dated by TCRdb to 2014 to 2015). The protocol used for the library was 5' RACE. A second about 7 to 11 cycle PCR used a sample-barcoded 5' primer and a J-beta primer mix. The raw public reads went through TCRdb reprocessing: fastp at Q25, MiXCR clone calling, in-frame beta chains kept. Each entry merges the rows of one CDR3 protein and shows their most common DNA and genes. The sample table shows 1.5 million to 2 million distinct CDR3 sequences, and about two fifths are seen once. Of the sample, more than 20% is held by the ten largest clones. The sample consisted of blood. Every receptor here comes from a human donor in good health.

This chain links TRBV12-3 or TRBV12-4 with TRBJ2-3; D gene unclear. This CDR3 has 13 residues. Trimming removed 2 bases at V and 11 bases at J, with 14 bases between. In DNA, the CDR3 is TGTGCCAGCAGTTTACAGCCGTCACGTGGGCAGTATTTT. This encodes CASSLQPSRGQYF.

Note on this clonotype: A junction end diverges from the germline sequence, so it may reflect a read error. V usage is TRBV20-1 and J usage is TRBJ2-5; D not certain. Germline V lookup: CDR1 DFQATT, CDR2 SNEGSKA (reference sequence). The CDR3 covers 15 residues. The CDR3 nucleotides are TGCAGTGCTAGAGACCGAACCACGTACCAAGAGGCCCAGTACTTC. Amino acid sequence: CSARDRTTYQEAQYF.

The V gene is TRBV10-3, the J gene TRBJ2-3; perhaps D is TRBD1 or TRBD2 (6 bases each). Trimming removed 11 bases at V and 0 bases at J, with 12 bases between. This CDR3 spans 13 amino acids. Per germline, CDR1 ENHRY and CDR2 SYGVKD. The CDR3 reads CAHGGTSTDTQYF. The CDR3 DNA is TGTGCCCACGGGGGCACTAGCACAGATACGCAGTATTTT.

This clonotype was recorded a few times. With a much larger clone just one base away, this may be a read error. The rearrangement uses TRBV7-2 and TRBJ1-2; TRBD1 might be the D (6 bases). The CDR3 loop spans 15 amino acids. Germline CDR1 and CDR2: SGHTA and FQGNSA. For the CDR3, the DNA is TGTGCCAGCAGCCCAGGAGGGACATCCAACTATGGCCACACCTTC. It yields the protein CASSPGGTSNYGHTF.

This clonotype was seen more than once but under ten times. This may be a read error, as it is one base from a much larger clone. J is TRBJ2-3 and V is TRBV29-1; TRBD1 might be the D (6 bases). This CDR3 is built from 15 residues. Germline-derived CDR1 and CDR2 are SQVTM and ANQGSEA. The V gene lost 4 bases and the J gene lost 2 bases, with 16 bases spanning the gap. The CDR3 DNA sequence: TGCAGCGTTGCAGGGGAAGGCCCCCCCACAGATACGCAGTATTTT. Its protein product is CSVAGEGPPTDTQYF.

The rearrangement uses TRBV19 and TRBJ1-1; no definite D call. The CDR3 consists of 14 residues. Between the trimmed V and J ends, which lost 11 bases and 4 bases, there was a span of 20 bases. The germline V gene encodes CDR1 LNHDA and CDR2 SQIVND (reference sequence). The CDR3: CAAKLGPGSTEAFF. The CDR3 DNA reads TGTGCCGCCAAGTTGGGTCCGGGGAGCACTGAAGCTTTCTTT.

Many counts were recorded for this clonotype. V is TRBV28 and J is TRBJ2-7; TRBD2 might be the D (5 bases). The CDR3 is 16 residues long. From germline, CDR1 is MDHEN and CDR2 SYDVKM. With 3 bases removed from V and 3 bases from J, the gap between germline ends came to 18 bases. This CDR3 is CASSFEPGGVGYEQYF. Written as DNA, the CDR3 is TGTGCCAGCAGTTTCGAACCTGGAGGCGTTGGCTACGAGCAGTACTTC.

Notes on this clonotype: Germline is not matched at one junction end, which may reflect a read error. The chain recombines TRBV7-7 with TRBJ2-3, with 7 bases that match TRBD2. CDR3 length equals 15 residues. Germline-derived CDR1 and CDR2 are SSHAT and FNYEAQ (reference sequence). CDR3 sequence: CASSKLARGTDAQYF. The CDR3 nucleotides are TGTGCTAGCAGCAAACTAGCGAGGGGCACAGATGCGCAGTATTTT.